Included here is one T cell receptor beta chain sequence, with context. This clone showed up just a few times. No antigen is known for it. No qualities accompany the bases; no much larger clone lies one base away. The sample has other DNA sequences that encode this CDR3 too. Each donor gave one peripheral blood draw, around 100 mL on average, collected into heparinised tubes. Naive, central memory, regulatory and stem cell-like memory CD4+ T cells were sorted on a BD FACSAria II using a panel including CD45RO, CCR7, CD25, CD127, CD95 and CD27. All sorted populations exceeded 95% purity. PBMCs were separated immediately by Lymphoprep density gradient centrifugation and were stained directly, without being cultured. So that batch effects would be minimized, each experiment stained and sorted samples in pairs, pairing one healthy donor with one patient. The High Capacity cDNA Reverse Transcription Kit was used to reverse transcribe all of the isolated RNA, meaning that expressed TCRB transcripts were what got sequenced. Deep immunoSEQ sequencing was performed on naive, central memory and regulatory T cell samples, with an average of about 3.57 million total reads per sample. After sorted cells were lysed in RLT buffer, RNA was extracted with DNase-treated RNeasy Micro or Mini kits, with the choice depending on cell number. To prevent cross-contamination, each cell subset was processed individually, whereas patient and healthy donor samples were processed jointly. The immunoSEQ multiplex PCR was used to amplify TCRB sequences from cDNA, generating 87-bp fragments that spanned the CDR3 region. Sequencing of the amplicons was done on the Illumina HiSeq platform. As for the original processing: PCR bias was computationally corrected using synthetic template baselines, reads within Hamming distance 2 were collapsed, and singletons that could not be merged were discarded. Reads were aligned to IMGT to assign V, D and J genes, CDR3 length, and insertions or deletions at six rearrangement sites. Within each subset, clonotype counts were normalized to sorted cell number, after which true diversity and Gini coefficients were computed with the tcR R package. Repertoire sharing was quantified using the overlap coefficient calculated on TCRB nucleotide sequences. As a proxy for the pre-selection repertoire, out-of-frame TCRB sequences from naive cells were analyzed. Drawn from immuneACCESS, this table holds only the in-frame rearrangements with V and J called that TCRdb kept. Clones are partly lost; checked studies trace under half to an unresolved V gene and leave the rest unexplained. V, J and clone size are taken as reported in that table, and D and trimming were inferred from the DNA itself. This sample comprises fewer than 300,000 clones, 9.5% to 13% of them detected only once. More than 0.015% of the sample rests with the top ten.

This sample is drawn from a study of beta chain features in type 1 diabetes (dated by TCRdb to the late 2010s). Regarding the study in general: Mean age, gender distribution, total cell number and subset yield did not differ between patients and healthy donors. Whereas all 28 donors provided naive and central memory subsets, regulatory and stem cell-like memory subsets were isolated from just 8 patients and about 8 healthy donors. The study compared the TCRB repertoires of sorted circulating CD4+ T cell subsets in recently diagnosed type 1 diabetes patients with those in matched healthy donors. A total of 90 million to 130 million sorted cells were examined across all samples, and a strong correlation was observed between cell number per subset and RNA yield. Points the paper makes about the study in general: Only small numbers of individuals were included in the HLA sub-analyses, which left unresolved whether HLA type had any influence on TCRB rearrangement. Shorter templates might be favored by PCR, yet because patient and control samples were amplified and corrected together, any such skew would affect both groups equally. Sequencing cDNA rather than genomic DNA could over-represent highly expressing activated cells, although activation and CD3 levels did not differ between groups. The naive, central memory and regulatory TCRB repertoires appeared to resemble one another more closely among patients than among healthy donors. A moderate but significant shortening of TCRB CDR3 length was observed in type 1 diabetes patients in all four CD4+ subsets. At VDJ recombination sites, type 1 diabetes patients had fewer insertions and more deleted nucleotides, which implies abnormalities in thymic rearrangement.

Material for sequencing was naive CD4+ T cells from blood. The cell subset or site label corresponds to: true naive CD4+ T cells. This sequence originates from a man aged 25-45 years with type 1 diabetes.

This receptor carries the CDR3 CASSLVGQGDQPQHF. The DNA sequence is TGTGCCAGCAGCTTAGTGGGACAGGGGGACCAGCCCCAGCATTTT. The chain employs TRBV7-2 and TRBJ1-5, with 11 junctional bases fitting TRBD1. The germline V gene encodes CDR1 SGHTA and CDR2 FQGNSA. V loses 1 base at its end and J loses 7 bases; junction bases beyond the gene matches: 3. The CDR3 starts with the cysteine, ends with the phenylalanine, and has 15 residues. Only the CDR3 region is kept as DNA, spanning 45 bases read in frame from base 1.